These T cell receptor beta chains were read from a single sample in a study of early T cells in non-severe SARS-CoV-2 infection. MiXCR was run by TCRdb on the 5' RACE reads, yielding one entry per CDR3 protein. Found here are fewer than 120,000 distinct CDR3 sequences, roughly 12% of them singletons; the top ten hold approximately 3.8%. The specimen was whole blood, collected at baseline. Every receptor here comes from an adult who was a healthcare worker with PCR-confirmed SARS-CoV-2 infection or an uninfected control (not recorded which). Each CDR3 is given with its conserved first and last residue. A D gene is named only where the DNA matches it firmly. Clone size is not always given. Where it is, it says once, few, many or a class for expanded clones.

d_call: .; j_call: TRBJ2-3; clone_size: few; v_call: TRBV20-1; cdr3_nt: TGCAGTGCTAGACCCCGGTACGGCACAGATACGCAGTATTTT; cdr3_aa: CSARPRYGTDTQYF
d_call: TRBD1; j_call: TRBJ2-6; clone_size: .; v_call: TRBV9; cdr3_nt: TGTGCCAGCAGCGTAGTGGGACAGGTTCTCTCTGGGGCCAACGTCCTGACTTTC; cdr3_aa: CASSVVGQVLSGANVLTF
d_call: .; j_call: TRBJ1-1; clone_size: few; v_call: TRBV30; cdr3_nt: TGTGCCTGGAAACCCGGGAGGCTGAACACTGAAGTTTTCTTT; cdr3_aa: CAWKPGRLNTEVFF
d_call: .; j_call: TRBJ2-1; clone_size: .; v_call: TRBV6-5; cdr3_nt: TGTGCCAGCAGTTACTCCTTTACTAGCCCCCATGAGCAGTTCTTC; cdr3_aa: CASSYSFTSPHEQFF
d_call: TRBD1; j_call: TRBJ2-7; clone_size: .; v_call: TRBV6-6; cdr3_nt: TGTGCCAGCAGTTACCTTGGACAGGGGGGTTCCTACGAGCAGTACTTC; cdr3_aa: CASSYLGQGGSYEQYF
d_call: .; j_call: TRBJ2-7; clone_size: .; v_call: TRBV27; cdr3_nt: TGTGCCAGCAGTCTAGGTAGCAGGGTACTATTCGAGCAGTACTTC; cdr3_aa: CASSLGSRVLFEQYF
d_call: TRBD1; j_call: TRBJ1-5; clone_size: .; v_call: TRBV7-6; cdr3_nt: TGTGCCAGCAGCTCGGGGACAGGCGGGGATCAGCCCCAGCATTTT; cdr3_aa: CASSSGTGGDQPQHF
d_call: .; j_call: TRBJ1-1; clone_size: .; v_call: TRBV29-1; cdr3_nt: TGCAGCGTCTTTGGGGCGAACACTGAAGCTTTCTTT; cdr3_aa: CSVFGANTEAFF
d_call: TRBD2; j_call: TRBJ2-1; clone_size: .; v_call: TRBV12-3/TRBV12-4; cdr3_nt: TGTGCCAGCAGTTGGGCGGGGGGGCCCTACAATGAGCAGTTCTTC; cdr3_aa: CASSWAGGPYNEQFF
d_call: .; j_call: TRBJ2-5; clone_size: .; v_call: TRBV7-3; cdr3_nt: TGTGCCAGCAGCGCTGGGCTAGTGTCACAAGAGACCCAGTACTTC; cdr3_aa: CASSAGLVSQETQYF
d_call: .; j_call: TRBJ2-2; clone_size: .; v_call: TRBV18; cdr3_nt: TGTGCCAGCTCAGGCAACAGCTACACCGGGGAGCTGTTTTTT; cdr3_aa: CASSGNSYTGELFF
d_call: .; j_call: TRBJ2-1; clone_size: .; v_call: TRBV27; cdr3_nt: TGTGCCAGCATTGGAGGGCTATCGTACAATGAGCAGTTCTTC; cdr3_aa: CASIGGLSYNEQFF
d_call: TRBD1; j_call: TRBJ2-1; clone_size: .; v_call: TRBV24-1; cdr3_nt: TGTGCCACCAGTGATTCTGGACAGGGGTACAATGAGCAGTTCTTC; cdr3_aa: CATSDSGQGYNEQFF
d_call: .; j_call: TRBJ1-5; clone_size: few; v_call: TRBV9; cdr3_nt: TGTGCCAGCAGCGTAGGTTCCGGAGGACAGCCCCAGCATTTT; cdr3_aa: CASSVGSGGQPQHF
d_call: .; j_call: TRBJ1-1; clone_size: few; v_call: TRBV28; cdr3_nt: TGTGCCAGCCGACTCAGTGTCCTGAACACTGAAGCTTTCTTT; cdr3_aa: CASRLSVLNTEAFF
d_call: .; j_call: TRBJ2-3; clone_size: many; v_call: TRBV5-1; cdr3_nt: TGCGCCAGCAGTGTCCGAGCGGATAGCACAGATACGCAGTATTTT; cdr3_aa: CASSVRADSTDTQYF
d_call: .; j_call: TRBJ2-1; clone_size: .; v_call: TRBV2; cdr3_nt: TGTGCCAGCGGGAAAGACCCCTACAATGAGCAGTTCTTC; cdr3_aa: CASGKDPYNEQFF
d_call: .; j_call: TRBJ1-2; clone_size: .; v_call: TRBV5-4; cdr3_nt: TGTGCCAGCAGCTTGGGGGTTACGACTGTCTCTTATGGCTACACCTTC; cdr3_aa: CASSLGVTTVSYGYTF
d_call: .; j_call: TRBJ1-4; clone_size: .; v_call: TRBV9; cdr3_nt: TGTGCCAGCAGCCCCCAACATGGAGGAACTAATGAAAAACTGTTTTTT; cdr3_aa: CASSPQHGGTNEKLFF
d_call: TRBD2; j_call: TRBJ2-3; clone_size: .; v_call: TRBV7-7; cdr3_nt: TGTGCCAGCAGCTCGGGACTAGCGGGGGGGCCGGAGGTCACAGATACGCAGTATTTT; cdr3_aa: CASSSGLAGGPEVTDTQYF
d_call: TRBD2; j_call: TRBJ2-1; clone_size: many; v_call: TRBV20-1; cdr3_nt: TGCAGTGCTAGCGGGGGGGCAACCTACAATGAGCAGTTCTTC; cdr3_aa: CSASGGATYNEQFF
d_call: .; j_call: TRBJ2-1; clone_size: .; v_call: TRBV29-1; cdr3_nt: TGCAGCCATCTCGGCAGGGGAGCCGATGAGCAGTTCTTC; cdr3_aa: CSHLGRGADEQFF
d_call: .; j_call: TRBJ2-3; clone_size: few; v_call: TRBV3-1; cdr3_nt: TGTGCCAGCAGCGACCGTCCGTCTACGGATACGCAGTATTTT; cdr3_aa: CASSDRPSTDTQYF
d_call: .; j_call: TRBJ1-1; clone_size: few; v_call: TRBV20-1; cdr3_nt: TGCAGTGCTCCGCTGAACACTGAAGCTTTCTTT; cdr3_aa: CSAPLNTEAFF
d_call: .; j_call: TRBJ2-7; clone_size: once; v_call: TRBV7-2; cdr3_nt: TGTGCCAGCCTTTTGTCGATCGGGGAACCATACGAGCAGTACTTC; cdr3_aa: CASLLSIGEPYEQYF